The next 8 T cell receptor beta chains were all read from a single sample in a study of beta chain features in type 1 diabetes. Overall study findings and caveats: People with Type 1 diabetes carried modestly yet significantly shorter TCRB CDR3s in all four CD4+ subsets.

Their recognized antigens are unknown. Of the isolated RNA, all was reverse transcribed, and so the sequenced material was expressed TCRB transcripts. This table comes from immunoSEQ multiplex PCR, and its TCRdb copy is limited to in-frame clones, with some not included. The sample contains 500,000 to 650,000 clones, 9.5% to 15% of which appear only once. Material for sequencing was naive CD4+ T cells from blood. Receptors originate from a man under 40 with type 1 diabetes.

The J gene is TRBJ1-1, the V gene TRBV2, with TRBD1 identical over 9 bases. Per germline, CDR1 SNHLY and CDR2 FYNNEI. Trimming cost V 1 base and J 6 bases; bases outside gene matches: 3. This CDR3 comprises 14 residues. CDR3 DNA: TGTGCCAGCAGTGAAGTAGGGGACAGGGCTGAAGCTTTCTTT. This translates into CASSEVGDRAEAFF.

This clone was observed a handful of times. The rearrangement links TRBV5-6 to TRBJ2-5; 9 bases map to TRBD1. CDR1 is SGHDT, CDR2 YYEEEE, per germline. The CDR3 contains 16 residues. J lost 5 bases, V lost 3 bases, and 11 bases had no gene match. The CDR3 here is CASSSLGGQGTETQYF. The CDR3 DNA sequence: TGTGCCAGCAGCTCCCTTGGAGGACAGGGGACGGAGACCCAGTACTTC.

This sequence joins TRBV5-1 and TRBJ2-3, with D possibly being TRBD2 (6 bases). CDR3 size: 16 residues. With 0 bases removed from V and 5 bases from J, the gap between germline ends came to 16 bases. Germline loops: CDR1 SGHRS, CDR2 YFSETQ. The DNA for the CDR3 is TGCGCCAGCAGCTTGGGGGAGGTTCGACGATTAGATACGCAGTATTTT. Protein: CASSLGEVRRLDTQYF.

This clone was picked up a small number of times. The gene calls are TRBV29-1 and TRBJ2-3, with a tentative D call TRBD2 (6 bases). Germline CDR1 is SQVTM and CDR2 is ANQGSEA. Trimming took 6 bases from V and 6 from J, leaving 16 bases between them. The CDR3 runs to 13 residues. Here the CDR3 reads CSVGGLEGDTQYF. The CDR3 coding sequence is TGCAGCGTCGGCGGGTTGGAGGGGGATACGCAGTATTTT.

The sample holds a few counts of this clone. J is TRBJ2-2 and V is TRBV9; possibly TRBD1 for D (6 bases). Per the germline V gene, CDR1 is SGDLS and CDR2 is YYNGEE. V dropped 3 bases and J dropped 6 bases, with 18 bases sitting between them. The CDR3 is 16 residues long. The CDR3 sequence: CASSALPGASAGELFF. For the CDR3, the DNA is TGTGCCAGCAGCGCATTACCAGGGGCATCCGCCGGGGAGCTGTTTTTT. The complete variable domain, with remaining parts taken from reference TRBV9 and TRBJ2-2, reads DSGVTQTPKHLITATGQRVTLRCSPRSGDLSVYWYQQSLDQGLQFLIQYYNGEERAKGNILERFSAQQFPDLHSELNLSSLELGDSALYFCASSALPGASAGELFFGEGSRLTVL.

V and J are TRBV18 and TRBJ1-5; tentatively, D is TRBD1 (5 bases). The CDR3 length is 12 residues. Germline assignment: CDR1 KGHSH and CDR2 LQKENI. V shed 5 bases and J shed 5 bases, with 7 bases lying between them. CDR3 DNA: TGTGCCAGCTCATTAGGGGATCAGCCCCAGCATTTT. Protein sequence: CASSLGDQPQHF.

The rearrangement joins TRBV6-5 to TRBJ2-3, with 8 bases fitting TRBD2. V lost 5 bases, J lost 7 bases, and 8 bases stayed unmatched. Germline values: CDR1 MNHEY, CDR2 SVGAGI. The CDR3 has 14 amino acids. The CDR3 nucleotides read TGTGCCAGCAGTCCCGGACTAGCTTCATATACGCAGTATTTT. Amino acids: CASSPGLASYTQYF.

This clone was counted only a few times. At one of its ends the junction is not consistent with the germline gene, which may arise from a read error. This chain uses TRBV6-1 with TRBJ2-6; D ambiguous. The CDR3 totals 15 residues. CDR1 is MNHNS, CDR2 SASEGT, per germline. The CDR3 nucleotides are TGTGCCAGCATTGAATTGGGCTCTGGGGCCAACGTCCTGACTTTC. It encodes CASIELGSGANVLTF.